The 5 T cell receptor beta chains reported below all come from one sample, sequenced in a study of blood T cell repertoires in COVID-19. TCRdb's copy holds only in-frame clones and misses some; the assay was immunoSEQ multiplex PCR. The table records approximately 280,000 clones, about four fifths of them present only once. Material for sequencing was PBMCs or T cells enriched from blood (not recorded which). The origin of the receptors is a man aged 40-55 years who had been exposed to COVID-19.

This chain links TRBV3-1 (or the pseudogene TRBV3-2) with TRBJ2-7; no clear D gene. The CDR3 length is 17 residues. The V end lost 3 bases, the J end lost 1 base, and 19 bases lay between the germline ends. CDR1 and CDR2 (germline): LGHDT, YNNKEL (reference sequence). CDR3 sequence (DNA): TGTGCCAGCAGCCATGACTTCTCGGCGAGATCGTCCTACGAGCAGTACTTC. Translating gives CASSHDFSARSSYEQYF.

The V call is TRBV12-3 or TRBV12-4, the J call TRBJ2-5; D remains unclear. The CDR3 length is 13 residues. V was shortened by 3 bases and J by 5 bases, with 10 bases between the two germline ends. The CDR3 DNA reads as TGTGCCAGCAGTTTTCAGGTGATCGAGACCCAGTACTTC. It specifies CASSFQVIETQYF.

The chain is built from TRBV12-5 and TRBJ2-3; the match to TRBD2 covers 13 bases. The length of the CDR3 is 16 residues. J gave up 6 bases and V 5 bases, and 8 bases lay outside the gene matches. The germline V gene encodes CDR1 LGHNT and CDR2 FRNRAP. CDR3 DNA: TGTGCTAGTGGTGCCGGGACTAGCGGGACTCGTGATACGCAGTATTTT. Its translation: CASGAGTSGTRDTQYF.

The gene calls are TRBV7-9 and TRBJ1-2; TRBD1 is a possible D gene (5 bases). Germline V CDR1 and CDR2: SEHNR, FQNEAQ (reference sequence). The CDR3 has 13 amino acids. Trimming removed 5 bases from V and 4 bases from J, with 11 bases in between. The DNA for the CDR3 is TGTGCCAGCAGCCTTGGACACCCCTATGGCTACACCTTC. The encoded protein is CASSLGHPYGYTF.

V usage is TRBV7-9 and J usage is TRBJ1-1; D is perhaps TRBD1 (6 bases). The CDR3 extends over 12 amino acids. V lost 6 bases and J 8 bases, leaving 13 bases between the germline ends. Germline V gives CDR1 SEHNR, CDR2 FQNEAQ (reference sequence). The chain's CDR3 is CASRIQGQEAFF. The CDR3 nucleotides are TGTGCCAGCAGGATACAGGGCCAGGAAGCTTTCTTT.